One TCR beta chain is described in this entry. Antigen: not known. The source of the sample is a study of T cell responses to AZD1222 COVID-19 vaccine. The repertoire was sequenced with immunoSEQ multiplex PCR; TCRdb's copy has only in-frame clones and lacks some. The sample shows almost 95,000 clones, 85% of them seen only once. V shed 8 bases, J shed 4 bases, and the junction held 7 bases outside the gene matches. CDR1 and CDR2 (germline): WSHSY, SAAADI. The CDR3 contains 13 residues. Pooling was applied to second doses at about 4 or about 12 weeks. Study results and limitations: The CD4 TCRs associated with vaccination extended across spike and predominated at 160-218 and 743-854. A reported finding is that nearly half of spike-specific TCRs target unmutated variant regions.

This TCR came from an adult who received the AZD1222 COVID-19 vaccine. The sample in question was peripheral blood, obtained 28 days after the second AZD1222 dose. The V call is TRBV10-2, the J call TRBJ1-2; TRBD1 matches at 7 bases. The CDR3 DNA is TGCGCCAGCGGCGCGGGACAGACCTATGGCTACACCTTC. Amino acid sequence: CASGAGQTYGYTF.